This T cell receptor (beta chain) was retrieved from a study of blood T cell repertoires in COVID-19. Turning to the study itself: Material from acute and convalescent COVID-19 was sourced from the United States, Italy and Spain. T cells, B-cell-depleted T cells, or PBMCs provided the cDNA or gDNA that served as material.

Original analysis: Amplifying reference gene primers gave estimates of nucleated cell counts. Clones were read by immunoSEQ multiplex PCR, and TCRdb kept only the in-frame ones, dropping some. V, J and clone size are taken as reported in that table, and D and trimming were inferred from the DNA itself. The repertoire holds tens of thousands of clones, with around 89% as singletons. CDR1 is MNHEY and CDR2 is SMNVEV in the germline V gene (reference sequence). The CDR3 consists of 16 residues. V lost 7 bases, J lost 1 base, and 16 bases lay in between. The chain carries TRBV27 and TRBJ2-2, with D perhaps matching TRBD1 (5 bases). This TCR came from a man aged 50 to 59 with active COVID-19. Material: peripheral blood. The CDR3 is CASTAAGSGNTGELFF. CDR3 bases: TGTGCCAGCACAGCCGCAGGGTCAGGGAACACCGGGGAGCTGTTTTTT.